The clone carrying this T cell receptor beta chain was counted between two and nine times. Its specificity is not known. One entry per CDR3 protein, called by TCRdb with MiXCR from the 5' RACE reads. The repertoire includes tens of thousands of distinct CDR3 sequences, about 13% of them detected once, and around two fifths sits in the top ten. This specimen comes from a study of T-cell memory formation after mild COVID-19. Overall study findings and caveats: Pre-infection memory carried some responding clones, suggesting that cross-reactive memory joined.

The TCR originated in a man between 18 and 35 years old who had mild COVID-19 (a few samples of this study predate the infection). Cell type and time point are not known. Sequences were obtained from PBMCs or a T cell subset sorted from them (not recorded which).

CDR3 DNA: TGTGCCAGCAGCCAAGATCTTGATGTGGTCGGGGGGGCCGATGAGCAGTTCTTC. Translated: CASSQDLDVVGGADEQFF. This chain joins TRBV3-1 and TRBJ2-1; 8 bases line up with TRBD2. CDR3 size: 18 residues. The V and J ends lost 0 bases and 8 bases, in that order; junction bases with no gene match: 15. Germline loops: CDR1 LGHDT, CDR2 YNNKEL (reference sequence).